A selection of T cell receptor beta chains follows, all from one sample in a study of graft-versus-host responses after intestinal transplantation. No antigens are known for them. Libraries were prepared by immunoSEQ multiplex PCR; TCRdb keeps only in-frame clonotypes and omits some of them. The sample gives 50,000 to 75,000 clones, approximately 91% of which show up once; about 1.7% is in the top ten. The sample was unstimulated CD8+ T cells sorted from spleen or lymph node cells, taken before transplant. The source is a human donor who was the organ donor for an intestinal transplant. Each CDR3 is given with its conserved first and last residue. The order of the fields is D gene, CDR3 length, clone size, V gene, J gene, CDR3 DNA, CDR3 protein. A D gene is named only where the DNA matches it firmly. Expanded clones are given a class, and other clones once, few, many or no size at all.

>-|14|-|TRBV11-2|TRBJ1-1
TGTGCCAGCAGCCTCGAAGGGGCGAACACTGAAGCTTTCTTT
CASSLEGANTEAFF
>-|15|-|TRBV5-1|TRBJ1-1
TGCGCCAGCAGCAACCCGACAGCCGCGAACACTGAAGCTTTCTTT
CASSNPTAANTEAFF
>-|15|-|TRBV4-3|TRBJ2-7
TGCGCCAGCAGCCAAGACAGGGTTATATCCTACGAGCAGTACTTC
CASSQDRVISYEQYF
>-|14|-|TRBV28|TRBJ1-3
TGTGCCAGCAGTTTGGGAGGGACTGGAAACACCATATATTTT
CASSLGGTGNTIYF
>TRBD1|15|-|TRBV13|TRBJ2-7
TGTGCCAGCAGCCACTTAGGACAGGGGTCCTACGAGCAGTACTTC
CASSHLGQGSYEQYF
>TRBD1|14|-|TRBV30|TRBJ1-2
TGTGCCTGGAGGGGCTCAGGGGGAGTCTATGGCTACACCTTC
CAWRGSGGVYGYTF
>TRBD2|16|-|TRBV11-2|TRBJ2-2
TGTGCCAGCAGCTCAGTACCCGGGACTAATTACGGGGAGCTGTTTTTT
CASSSVPGTNYGELFF
>-|13|-|TRBV27|TRBJ1-2
TGTGCCAGCGGCTCAGGCGTAGACTATGGCTACACCTTC
CASGSGVDYGYTF
>-|15|few|TRBV4-1|TRBJ1-2
TGCGCCAGCAGCCAAGATCTTACAGGCACCTATGGCTACACCTTC
CASSQDLTGTYGYTF
>-|15|-|TRBV6-6|TRBJ1-5
TGTGCCAGCAGTTACTCGTTAACTGGCGGGCAGCCCCAGCATTTT
CASSYSLTGGQPQHF
>TRBD1|13|-|TRBV27|TRBJ2-1
TGTGCCAGCCGGGACAGGGGTAACAATGAGCAGTTCTTC
CASRDRGNNEQFF
>TRBD1|14|-|TRBV6-5|TRBJ1-1
TGTGCCAGCGTCACCGGGACAGGATACACTGAAGCTTTCTTT
CASVTGTGYTEAFF